This is a list of T cell receptor beta chains from one sample in a study of control samples from healthy donors and cancer patients. Produced via immunoSEQ multiplex PCR; TCRdb's table is partial and in-frame only. In the table there are 70,000 to 75,000 clones, 87% of which are singletons. Sequencing was performed on blood. The source is a woman aged 50 to 60 in good health. Both conserved end residues are part of each CDR3. The order of the fields is V gene, J gene, clone size, D gene, CDR3 DNA, CDR3 protein. The D gene is left open where the match is weak. Size tells how often a clone was seen (once, few, many) or the class of an expanded clone, and some rows leave it out.

>TRBV28|TRBJ2-4|NA|NA
TGTGCCAGCAGTCTCTCCGCTAGCGCGCTAGCCAAAAACATTCAGTACTTC
CASSLSASALAKNIQYF
>TRBV2|TRBJ1-1|NA|NA
TGTGCCAGCAGCATGACAGTTAACACTGAAGCTTTCTTT
CASSMTVNTEAFF
>TRBV2|TRBJ1-2|few|TRBD1
TGTGCCAGCTTGGGACAGGGCTACGGCTACACCTTC
CASLGQGYGYTF
>TRBV3-1/TRBV3-2|TRBJ2-2|NA|NA
TGTGCCAGCAGCCGGGGAGGCCCCGGGGAGCTGTTTTTT
CASSRGGPGELFF
>TRBV7-2|TRBJ1-2|NA|NA
TGTGCCAGCAGCTTGTCCCGGGCCAGAGGTGGCTATGGCTACACCTTC
CASSLSRARGGYGYTF
>TRBV5-1|TRBJ2-3|NA|NA
TGCGCCAGCAGCTTGAGGGCCAGGGGAACAGATACGCAGTATTTT
CASSLRARGTDTQYF
>TRBV9|TRBJ1-2|once|NA
TGTGCCAGCAGCGCGGTACCCCGGGCAGATGGCTACACCTTC
CASSAVPRADGYTF
>TRBV27|TRBJ1-5|NA|TRBD1
TGTGCCAGCAGGGACAGGGGTAAGGGCAATCAGCCCCAGCATTTT
CASRDRGKGNQPQHF
>TRBV4-1|TRBJ1-5|NA|NA
TGCGCCAGCAGCCAGCCAGGAGTCAGCAATCAGCCCCAGCATTTT
CASSQPGVSNQPQHF
>TRBV18|TRBJ1-5|NA|NA
TGTGCCAGCTCACAGGGTCAGGCCCTTGATCAGCCCCAGCATTTT
CASSQGQALDQPQHF
>TRBV19|TRBJ2-7|NA|NA
TGTGCCAGTTCCACCTCTGCCGAGCAGTACTTC
CASSTSAEQYF
>TRBV4-1|TRBJ2-2|NA|NA
TGCGCCAGCAGCCAAGCAGTTCGGGCGGCGAACACCGGGGAGCTGTTTTTT
CASSQAVRAANTGELFF
>TRBV2|TRBJ2-5|once|TRBD1
TGTGCCAGCAGTGACAGGGGGGAGACCCAGTACTTC
CASSDRGETQYF
>TRBV5-1|TRBJ1-1|once|TRBD1
TGCGCCAGCAGACGACAGGGCCTGGGGACTGAAGCTTTCTTT
CASRRQGLGTEAFF
>TRBV5-5|TRBJ2-1|NA|TRBD2
TGTGCCAGCAGCTTGGGGGTTAGCGGGGTCAATGAGCAGTTCTTC
CASSLGVSGVNEQFF
>TRBV3-1/TRBV3-2|TRBJ2-4|NA|NA
TGTGCCAGCAGCGTACAGGGCTTCAAAAACATTCAGTACTTC
CASSVQGFKNIQYF
>TRBV6-5|TRBJ1-2|NA|TRBD1
TGTGCCAGCAGTTACTCGATGGGACAGGGGAAAGGCTACACCTTC
CASSYSMGQGKGYTF
>TRBV7-2|TRBJ1-6|NA|NA
TGTGCCAGCAGCTTCTCGAGGGGCAATTCACCCCTCCACTTT
CASSFSRGNSPLHF
>TRBV6-4|TRBJ1-2|NA|NA
TGTGCCAGCAGGCGGGATGGACAGTCTAACTATGGCTACACCTTC
CASRRDGQSNYGYTF
>TRBV4-1|TRBJ2-1|NA|TRBD1
TGCGCCAGCAGCCAATCGGGGACAGGAAAGAATGAGCAGTTCTTC
CASSQSGTGKNEQFF
>TRBV6-5|TRBJ2-7|few|NA
TGTGCCAGCACTTTAGGTTCCTACGAGCAGTACTTC
CASTLGSYEQYF
>TRBV29-1|TRBJ1-5|once|NA
TGCAGCGTTGCCGGACATCTAAATCAGCCCCAGCATTTT
CSVAGHLNQPQHF
>TRBV21-1|TRBJ1-6|NA|NA
TGTGCCAGCAGCAAAGCAGGGGGGTCCTATAATTCACCCCTCCACTTT
CASSKAGGSYNSPLHF
>TRBV5-6|TRBJ1-6|NA|NA
TGTGCCAGCAGCTTCCGCGGGGGCTTTAATTCACCCCTCCACTTT
CASSFRGGFNSPLHF
>TRBV6-5|TRBJ1-2|NA|NA
TGTGCCAGCTGGCAGGGGTCTGGCTACACCTTC
CASWQGSGYTF
>TRBV19|TRBJ2-7|NA|NA
TGTGCCACCGCCGAACCCCGGGACTACGAGCAGTACTTC
CATAEPRDYEQYF
>TRBV18|TRBJ2-1|NA|NA
TGTGCCAGCTCACTTGAACGGGACAATGAGCAGTTCTTC
CASSLERDNEQFF
>TRBV6-5|TRBJ1-5|NA|NA
TGTGCCAGCAGTCAAACACCCAATCAGCCCCAGCATTTT
CASSQTPNQPQHF